Presented here are 9 T cell receptor beta chains from one specimen sequenced in a study of T-cell memory formation after mild COVID-19. MiXCR, run by TCRdb on the 5' RACE reads, gives a single entry per CDR3 protein. The table lists 400,000 to 500,000 distinct CDR3 sequences, roughly 18% of them singletons, with about 22% in the top ten. The sequenced sample consisted of PBMCs or a T cell subset sorted from them (not recorded which). The receptors originated from a man younger than 35 who had mild COVID-19 (a few samples of this study predate the infection). Cell type and time point are not known.

In its sample, this clonotype was seen a few times. The V call is TRBV19, the J call TRBJ1-1; 9 bases are a match to TRBD1. Germline V CDR1 and CDR2: LNHDA, SQIVND (reference sequence). This CDR3 is 15 amino acids long. Losses at the gene ends were 5 bases for V and 5 bases for J; bases not matched to a gene: 9. CDR3 DNA: TGTGCCAGTAGTTTATCTTCCGGGACAGGGACTGAAGCTTTCTTT. This encodes CASSLSSGTGTEAFF.

The chain uses TRBV5-4 and TRBJ2-7, with D hard to call. Germline V gives CDR1 SGHNT, CDR2 YYREEE (reference sequence). V lost 0 bases and J lost 3, with 4 bases in between. CDR3 length equals 12 residues. The DNA of the CDR3 is TGTGCCAGCAGCTTGGCCTACTACGAGCAGTACGTC. This gives the protein CASSLAYYEQYV.

This clonotype appeared a few times. The chain uses TRBV7-2 and TRBJ2-5, with 8 bases matching TRBD2. J gave up 6 bases and V 4 bases, and 16 bases lay outside the gene matches. The CDR3 totals 17 residues. Germline V CDR1 and CDR2: SGHTA, FQGNSA. CDR3 sequence (DNA): TGTGCCAGCAGCTCCGGACGTCCAGCGGGGGTGGGAAAGACCCAGTACTTC. Residues: CASSSGRPAGVGKTQYF.

This clonotype appeared a few times. J is TRBJ1-1 and V is TRBV10-3; D remains unclear. Germline V gene lookup returns CDR1 ENHRY and CDR2 SYGVKD. The length of the CDR3 is 14 residues. The V end was cut by 2 bases, the J end by 7 bases, with 14 bases between. CDR3 bases: TGTGCCATCAGTGAGCTGGACGGATCTGATGAAGCTTTCTTT. It codes for CAISELDGSDEAFF.

The sample holds a few counts of this clonotype. The V call is TRBV5-5, the J call TRBJ1-1; D gene uncertain. The germline V gene encodes CDR1 SGHKS and CDR2 YYEKEE (reference sequence). V shed 4 bases and J shed 1 base, with 8 bases lying between them. This CDR3 contains 13 residues. CDR3 DNA: TGTGCCAGCAGCCGCGAGGGGAACACTGAAGCTTTCTTT. Translation: CASSREGNTEAFF.

This rearrangement joins TRBV7-7 to TRBJ2-7, with D perhaps matching TRBD1 or TRBD2 (8 bases each). The CDR3 runs to 9 residues. CDR1 and CDR2 (germline): SSHAT, FNYEAQ (reference sequence). The CDR3 protein is CASGDRLYV. The CDR3 DNA follows: TGTGCTAGCGGGGACAGGCTCTACGTC.

The gene calls are TRBV4-1 and TRBJ1-1; D uncertain. CDR1 is MGHRA and CDR2 is YSYEKL in the germline V gene. The CDR3 runs to 14 residues. V was trimmed by 2 bases and J by 0 bases, leaving 7 bases between them. CDR3 nucleotides: TGCGCCAGCAGCCAAAGCAGACTGAACACTGAAGCTTTCTTT. As protein: CASSQSRLNTEAFF.

This clonotype appeared a few times. The chain couples TRBV19 to TRBJ2-1, with 9 bases aligning to TRBD2. Looked up from germline, CDR1 is LNHDA and CDR2 is SQIVND (reference sequence). V lost 7 bases, J lost 8 bases, and 6 bases stayed unmatched. The CDR3 totals 13 residues. The CDR3 DNA follows: TGTGCCAGTAACCCTAGCGGGGTCGATGAGCAGTTCTTC. Translation: CASNPSGVDEQFF.

Points on this clonotype: The conserved phenylalanine or tryptophan is not found at the CDR3 terminus, so this likely reflects a read error. The CDR3 nucleotides are TGTGCCAGCAGCTTATCTACGGGGGGGCCGTTAGTCGGGGAGCTGTTTTCT. Its protein product is CASSLSTGGPLVGELFS. This chain uses TRBV11-2 with TRBJ2-2, with 8 bases lining up with TRBD2. V gave up 2 bases and J gave up 7 bases; unmatched junction bases: 12. This CDR3 is 17 amino acids long. The germline CDR1 and CDR2 sequences are SGHAT and FQNNGV.